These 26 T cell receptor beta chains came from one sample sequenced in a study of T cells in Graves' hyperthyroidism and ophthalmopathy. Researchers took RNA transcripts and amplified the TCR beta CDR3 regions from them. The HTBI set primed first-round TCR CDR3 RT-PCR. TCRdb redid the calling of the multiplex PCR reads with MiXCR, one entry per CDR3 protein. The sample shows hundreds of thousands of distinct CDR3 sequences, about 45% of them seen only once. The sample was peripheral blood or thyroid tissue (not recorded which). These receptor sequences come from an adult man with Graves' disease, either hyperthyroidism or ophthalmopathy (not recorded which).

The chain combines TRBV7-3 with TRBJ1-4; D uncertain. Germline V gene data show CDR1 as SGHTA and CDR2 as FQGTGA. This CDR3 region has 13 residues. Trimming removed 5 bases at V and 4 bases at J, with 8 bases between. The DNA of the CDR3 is TGTGCCAGCAGCGCGGGATATAATGAAAAACTGTTTTTT. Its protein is CASSAGYNEKLFF.

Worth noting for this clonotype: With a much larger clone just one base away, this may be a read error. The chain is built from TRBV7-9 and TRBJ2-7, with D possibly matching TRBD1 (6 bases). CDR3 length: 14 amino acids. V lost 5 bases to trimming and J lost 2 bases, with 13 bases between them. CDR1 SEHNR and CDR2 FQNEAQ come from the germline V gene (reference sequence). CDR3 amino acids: CASSLQGMTYEQYF. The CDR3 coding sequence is TGTGCCAGCAGCCTACAGGGAATGACCTACGAGCAGTACTTC.

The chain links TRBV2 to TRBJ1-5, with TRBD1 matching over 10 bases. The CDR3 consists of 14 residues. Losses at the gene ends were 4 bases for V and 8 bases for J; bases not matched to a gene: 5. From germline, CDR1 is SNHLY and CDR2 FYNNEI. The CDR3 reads CASSGPGQGKPQHF. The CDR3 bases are TGTGCCAGCAGTGGACCGGGACAGGGGAAGCCCCAGCATTTT.

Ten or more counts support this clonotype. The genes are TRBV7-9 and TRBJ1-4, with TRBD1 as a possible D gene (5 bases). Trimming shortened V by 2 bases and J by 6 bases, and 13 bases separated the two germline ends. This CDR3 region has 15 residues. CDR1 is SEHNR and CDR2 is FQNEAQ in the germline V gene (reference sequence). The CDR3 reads CASSLMGERDEKLFF. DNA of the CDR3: TGTGCCAGCAGCTTAATGGGGGAGCGCGATGAAAAACTGTTTTTT. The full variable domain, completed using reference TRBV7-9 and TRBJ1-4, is DTGVSQNPRHKITKRGQNVTFRCDPISEHNRLYWYRQTLGQGPEFLTYFQNEAQLEKSRLLSDRFSAERPKGSFSTLEIQRTEQGDSAMYLCASSLMGERDEKLFFGSGTQLSVL.

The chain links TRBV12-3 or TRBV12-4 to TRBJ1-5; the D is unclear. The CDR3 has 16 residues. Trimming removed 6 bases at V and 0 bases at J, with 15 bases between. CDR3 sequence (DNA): TGTGCCAGCAGCGCCGGGAGGCTATATAGCAATCAGCCCCAGCATTTT. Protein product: CASSAGRLYSNQPQHF.

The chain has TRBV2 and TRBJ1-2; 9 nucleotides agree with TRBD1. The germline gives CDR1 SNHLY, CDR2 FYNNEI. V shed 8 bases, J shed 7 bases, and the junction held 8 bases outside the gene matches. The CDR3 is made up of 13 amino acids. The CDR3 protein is CASLRDREGGYTF. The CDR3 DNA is TGTGCCAGCCTCCGGGACAGGGAGGGTGGCTACACCTTC.

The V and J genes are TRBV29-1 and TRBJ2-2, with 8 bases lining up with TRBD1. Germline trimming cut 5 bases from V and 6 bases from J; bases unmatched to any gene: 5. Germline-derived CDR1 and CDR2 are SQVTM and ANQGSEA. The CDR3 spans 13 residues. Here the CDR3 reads CSVRTGQSGELFF. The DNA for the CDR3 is TGCAGCGTTCGGACAGGGCAGTCCGGGGAGCTGTTTTTT.

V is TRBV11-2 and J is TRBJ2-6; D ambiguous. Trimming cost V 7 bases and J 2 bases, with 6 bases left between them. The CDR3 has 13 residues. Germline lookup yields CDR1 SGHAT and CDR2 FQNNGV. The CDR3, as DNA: TGTGCCAGCACCCAGGCTGGGGCCAACGTCCTGACTTTC. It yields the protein CASTQAGANVLTF.

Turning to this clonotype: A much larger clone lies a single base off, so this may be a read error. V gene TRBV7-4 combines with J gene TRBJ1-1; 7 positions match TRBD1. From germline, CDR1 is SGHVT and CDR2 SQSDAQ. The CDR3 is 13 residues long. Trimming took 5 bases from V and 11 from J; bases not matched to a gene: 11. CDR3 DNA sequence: TGTGCCAGCAGCGACAAACAGGGGTGGGACGCTTTCTTT. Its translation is CASSDKQGWDAFF.

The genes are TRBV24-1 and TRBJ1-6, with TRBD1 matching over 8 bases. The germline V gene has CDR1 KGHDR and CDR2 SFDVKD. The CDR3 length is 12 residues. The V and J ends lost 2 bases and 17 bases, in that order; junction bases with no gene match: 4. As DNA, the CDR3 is TGTGCCACCAGTGATTCCGGACAGGGATTCCACTTT. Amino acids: CATSDSGQGFHF.

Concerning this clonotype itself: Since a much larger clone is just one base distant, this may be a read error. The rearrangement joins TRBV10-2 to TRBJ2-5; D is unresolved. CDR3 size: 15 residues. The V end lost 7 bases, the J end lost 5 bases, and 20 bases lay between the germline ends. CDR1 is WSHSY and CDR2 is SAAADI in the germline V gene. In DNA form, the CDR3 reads TGCGCCAGCATCCCCCGAAACACGGGTGAGGAGACCCAGTACTTC. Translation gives CASIPRNTGEETQYF.

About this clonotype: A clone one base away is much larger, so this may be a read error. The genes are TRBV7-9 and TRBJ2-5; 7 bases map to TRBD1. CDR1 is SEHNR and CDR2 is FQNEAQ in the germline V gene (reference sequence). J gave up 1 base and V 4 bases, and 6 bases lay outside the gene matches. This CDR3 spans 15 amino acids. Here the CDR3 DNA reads TGTGCCAGCAGCTCGACAGGGTCGGCCCAAGAGACCCAGTACTTC. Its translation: CASSSTGSAQETQYF. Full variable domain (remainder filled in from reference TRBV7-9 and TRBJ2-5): DTGVSQNPRHKITKRGQNVTFRCDPISEHNRLYWYRQTLGQGPEFLTYFQNEAQLEKSRLLSDRFSAERPKGSFSTLEIQRTEQGDSAMYLCASSSTGSAQETQYFGPGTRLLVL.

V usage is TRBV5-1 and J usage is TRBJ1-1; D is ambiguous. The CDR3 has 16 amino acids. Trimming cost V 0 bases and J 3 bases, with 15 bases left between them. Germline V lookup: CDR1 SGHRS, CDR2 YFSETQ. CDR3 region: CASSLEANLRDTEAFF. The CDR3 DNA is TGCGCCAGCAGCTTGGAAGCGAATCTAAGGGACACTGAAGCTTTCTTT.

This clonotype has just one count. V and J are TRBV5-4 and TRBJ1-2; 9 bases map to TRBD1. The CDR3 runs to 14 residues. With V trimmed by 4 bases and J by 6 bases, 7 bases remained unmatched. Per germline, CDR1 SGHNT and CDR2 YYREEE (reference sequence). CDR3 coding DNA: TGTGCCAGCAGCGGCCGGGGACAGGGACATGGCTACACCTTC. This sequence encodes CASSGRGQGHGYTF.

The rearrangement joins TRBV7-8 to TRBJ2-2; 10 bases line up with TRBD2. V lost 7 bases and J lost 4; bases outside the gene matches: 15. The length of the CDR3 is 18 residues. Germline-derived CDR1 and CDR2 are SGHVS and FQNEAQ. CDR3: CASTHRVTSGTSTGELFF. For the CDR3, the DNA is TGTGCCAGCACCCATCGGGTTACTAGCGGGACGTCCACCGGGGAGCTGTTTTTT.

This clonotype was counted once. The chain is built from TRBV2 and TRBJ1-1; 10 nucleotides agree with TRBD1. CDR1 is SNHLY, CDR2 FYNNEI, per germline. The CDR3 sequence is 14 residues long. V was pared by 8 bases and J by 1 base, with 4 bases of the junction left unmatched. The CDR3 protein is CASWTGGQNTEAFF. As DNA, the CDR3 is TGTGCCAGCTGGACAGGGGGGCAGAACACTGAAGCTTTCTTT.

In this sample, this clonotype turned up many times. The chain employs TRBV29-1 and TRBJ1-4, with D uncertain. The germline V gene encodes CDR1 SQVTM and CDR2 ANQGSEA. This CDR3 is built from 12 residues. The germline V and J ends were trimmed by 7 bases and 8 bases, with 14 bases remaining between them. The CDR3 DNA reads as TGCAGCGGAGGCCTACGGAAAGAAAAACTGTTTTTT. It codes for CSGGLRKEKLFF.

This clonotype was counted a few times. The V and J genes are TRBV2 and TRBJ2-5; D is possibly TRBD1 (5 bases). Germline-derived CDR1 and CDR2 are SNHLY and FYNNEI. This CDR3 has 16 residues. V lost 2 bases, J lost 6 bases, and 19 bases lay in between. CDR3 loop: CASSEQGPLIRQTQYF. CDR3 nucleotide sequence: TGTGCCAGCAGTGAACAGGGCCCCCTTATTAGACAGACCCAGTACTTC.

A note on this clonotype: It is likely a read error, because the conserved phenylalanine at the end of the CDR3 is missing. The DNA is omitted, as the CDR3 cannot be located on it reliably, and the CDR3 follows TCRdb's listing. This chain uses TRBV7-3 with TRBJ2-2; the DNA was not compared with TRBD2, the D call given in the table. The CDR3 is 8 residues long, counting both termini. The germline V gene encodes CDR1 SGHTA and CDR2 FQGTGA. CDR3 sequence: CASAKLPG.

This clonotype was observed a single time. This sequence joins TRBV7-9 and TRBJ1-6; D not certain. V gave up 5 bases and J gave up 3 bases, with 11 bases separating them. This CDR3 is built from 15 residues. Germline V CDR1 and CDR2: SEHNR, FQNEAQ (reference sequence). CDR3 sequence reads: CASSPGHNYNSPLHF. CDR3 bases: TGTGCCAGCAGCCCCGGGCACAACTATAATTCACCCCTCCACTTT.

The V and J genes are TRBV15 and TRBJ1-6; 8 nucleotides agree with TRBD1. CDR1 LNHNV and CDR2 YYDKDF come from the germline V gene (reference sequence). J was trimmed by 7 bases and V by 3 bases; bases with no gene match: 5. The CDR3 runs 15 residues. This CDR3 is CATSREWTGNSPLHF. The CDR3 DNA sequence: TGTGCCACCAGCAGGGAATGGACAGGGAATTCACCCCTCCACTTT.

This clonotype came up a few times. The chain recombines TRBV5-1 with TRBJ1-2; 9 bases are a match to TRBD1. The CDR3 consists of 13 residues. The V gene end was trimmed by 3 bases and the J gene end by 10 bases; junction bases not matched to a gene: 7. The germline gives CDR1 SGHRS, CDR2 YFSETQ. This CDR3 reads CASSWTGDPAYTF. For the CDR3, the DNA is TGCGCCAGCAGCTGGACAGGGGACCCTGCCTACACCTTC. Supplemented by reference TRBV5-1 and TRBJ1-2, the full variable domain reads KAGVTQTPRYLIKTRGQQVTLSCSPISGHRSVSWYQQTPGQGLQFLFEYFSETQRNKGNFPGRFSGRQFSNSRSEMNVSTLELGDSALYLCASSWTGDPAYTFGSGTRLTVV.

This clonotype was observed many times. The CDR3 region is CASSGQDKLFF. Here the CDR3 DNA reads TGTGCCAGCAGCGGCCAAGACAAACTGTTTTTT. The chain links TRBV28 to TRBJ1-4; D uncertain. Trimming left V 6 bases short and J 11 bases short, with 10 bases between. Germline CDR1 is MDHEN and CDR2 is SYDVKM. The CDR3 is 11 amino acids.

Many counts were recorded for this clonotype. The CDR3 region is CASRPTGTTGNTIYF. CDR3 DNA: TGTGCCAGCAGACCGACCGGGACAACCGGAAACACCATATATTTT. The chain is built from TRBV2 and TRBJ1-3; TRBD1 is a possible D gene (6 bases). The CDR3 sequence is 15 residues long. Deletions cut 6 bases from V and 4 bases from J, with 16 bases between. Per germline, CDR1 SNHLY and CDR2 FYNNEI.

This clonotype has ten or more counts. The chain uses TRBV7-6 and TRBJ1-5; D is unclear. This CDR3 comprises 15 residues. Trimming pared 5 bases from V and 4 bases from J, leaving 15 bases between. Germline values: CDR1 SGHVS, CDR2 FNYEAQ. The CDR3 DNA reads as TGTGCCAGCAGCCTAGAGTTGGGTATTAATCAGCCCCAGCATTTT. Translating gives CASSLELGINQPQHF.

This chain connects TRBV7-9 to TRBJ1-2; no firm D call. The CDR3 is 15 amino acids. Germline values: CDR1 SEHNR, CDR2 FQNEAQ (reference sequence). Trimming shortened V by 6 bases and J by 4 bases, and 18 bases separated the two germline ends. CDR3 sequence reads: CASSVWTDLIYGYTF. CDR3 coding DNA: TGTGCCAGCAGTGTCTGGACGGATCTGATCTATGGCTACACCTTC.